Following are 24 T cell receptor beta chains from one sample sequenced in a study of Tregs in tolerant kidney transplant recipients (dated by TCRdb to the late 2010s). Preparation of the library involved the immunoSEQ multiplex PCR assay. TCRdb's version of the immuneACCESS table is confined to in-frame rearrangements and falls short of the full clone set. An unresolved V gene accounts for under half of the shortfall where checked; the remainder is of unknown origin. In this sample the table shows about 120,000 clones, 92% of which occur a single time. Roughly 0.63% of the sample lies in the top ten. Sequencing was performed on CD4+ T cells from blood. Source of these receptors: a human donor in good health.

V usage is TRBV2 and J usage is TRBJ1-2, with a possible D match to TRBD1 (5 bases). There are 13 residues in the CDR3. Trimming pared 4 bases from V and 1 base from J, leaving 7 bases between. Germline V gene sequence: CDR1 SNHLY, CDR2 FYNNEI. The CDR3 spells CASSADINYGYTF. CDR3 DNA sequence: TGTGCCAGCAGTGCGGACATTAACTATGGCTACACCTTC.

The CDR3 DNA reads TGCGCCAGCAGCTTGGTATTAGTCAGGGAAAGAATAAGAAACACTGAAGCTTTCTTT. It translates to CASSLVLVRERIRNTEAFF. This chain joins TRBV5-1 and TRBJ1-1, with D maybe TRBD1 (5 bases). V was trimmed by 0 bases and J by 2 bases, leaving 23 bases between them. This CDR3 is 19 amino acids long. CDR1 and CDR2 from the germline V gene are SGHRS and YFSETQ.

DNA for the CDR3: TGCGCCAGCAGCAGGACAGAGGACAGAAATGGCTACACCTTC. Protein sequence: CASSRTEDRNGYTF. V gene TRBV5-1 combines with J gene TRBJ1-2; possibly TRBD1 for D (6 bases). The length of the CDR3 is 14 residues. Between the trimmed V and J ends, which lost 4 bases and 6 bases, there was a span of 16 bases. Germline V gene data show CDR1 as SGHRS and CDR2 as YFSETQ.

V gene TRBV27 combines with J gene TRBJ1-2, with D possibly TRBD1 on 5 matching bases. The V end was cut by 4 bases, the J end by 4 bases, with 16 bases between. The CDR3 sequence is 15 residues long. Germline values: CDR1 MNHEY, CDR2 SMNVEV (reference sequence). DNA of the CDR3: TGTGCCAGCAGTTCCTTCCTGGGACGGTTCTATGGCTACACCTTC. Translation: CASSSFLGRFYGYTF.

The chain combines TRBV6-1 with TRBJ1-5; TRBD1 matches 9 bases. The CDR3 sequence is 15 residues long. With 4 bases clipped from V and 3 bases from J, the junction kept 4 bases outside the gene matches. Per the germline V gene, CDR1 is MNHNS and CDR2 is SASEGT. CDR3 loop: CASSGTGAHNQPQHF. The CDR3 DNA follows: TGTGCCAGCAGTGGGACAGGGGCGCACAATCAGCCCCAGCATTTT.

This clone is a singleton in its sample. This rearrangement joins TRBV19 to TRBJ2-5, with a possible D match to TRBD2 (5 bases). The CDR3 runs to 17 residues. The V end lost 4 bases, the J end lost 2 bases, and 20 bases lay between the germline ends. From germline, CDR1 is LNHDA and CDR2 SQIVND (reference sequence). The CDR3 spells CASSTSGPGFWQETQYF. The CDR3, as DNA: TGTGCCAGTAGTACATCCGGACCGGGGTTTTGGCAAGAGACCCAGTACTTC.

The rearrangement links TRBV11-3 to TRBJ2-1; D unclear. The ends were cut back, 8 bases at V and 5 bases at J, with 13 bases in the middle. This CDR3 has 13 amino acids. Germline CDR1 SGHNT, CDR2 YENEEA. For the CDR3, the DNA is TGTGCCAGCGGTGTAGGCCCCAACAATGAGCAGTTCTTC. Translating it yields CASGVGPNNEQFF.

The chain combines TRBV5-1 with TRBJ2-3, with TRBD1 as a possible D gene (6 bases). V was trimmed by 0 bases and J by 4 bases, leaving 9 bases between them. This CDR3 is 14 amino acids long. Germline V gene lookup returns CDR1 SGHRS and CDR2 YFSETQ. CDR3 protein: CASSLVQGPDTQYF. The CDR3 bases are TGCGCCAGCAGCTTGGTACAGGGTCCAGATACGCAGTATTTT.

V and J are TRBV18 and TRBJ2-7, with TRBD1 as a possible D gene (5 bases). CDR3 size: 13 residues. The V gene's germline CDR1 is KGHSH and CDR2 LQKENI. Trimming took off 6 bases at V and 0 bases at J, with 9 bases between the two ends. The CDR3 reads CASSSTVSYEQYF. CDR3 nucleotide sequence: TGTGCCAGCTCCTCGACAGTCTCCTACGAGCAGTACTTC.

The chain combines TRBV2 with TRBJ2-7; no reliable D call. The V end lost 2 bases, the J end lost 2 bases, and 7 bases lay between the germline ends. Germline CDR1 reads SNHLY; CDR2 reads FYNNEI. The CDR3 sequence is 13 residues long. The CDR3 DNA reads as TGTGCCAGCAGTGAATCCCAGGCCTACGAGCAGTACTTC. Encoded protein: CASSESQAYEQYF. The full variable domain, completed using reference TRBV2 and TRBJ2-7, is EPEVTQTPSHQVTQMGQEVILRCVPISNHLYFYWYRQILGQKVEFLVSFYNNEISEKSEIFDDQFSVERPDGSNFTLKIRSTKLEDSAMYFCASSESQAYEQYFGPGTRLTVT.

The chain has TRBV5-1 and TRBJ2-1, with D possibly TRBD2 on 5 matching bases. Trimming cost V 7 bases and J 2 bases, with 19 bases left between them. The CDR3 is 16 amino acids. Germline V gene data show CDR1 as SGHRS and CDR2 as YFSETQ. The CDR3 DNA follows: TGCGCCAGCGGCGTCCTAGAGGGAGCCGCCTACAATGAGCAGTTCTTC. Amino acids: CASGVLEGAAYNEQFF.

The chain joins TRBV6-5 to TRBJ2-1, with 9 bases fitting TRBD2. Germline V gives CDR1 MNHEY, CDR2 SVGAGI. J gave up 7 bases and V 4 bases, and 8 bases lay outside the gene matches. The length of the CDR3 is 15 residues. The CDR3 sequence is CASSLDSGRNNEQFF. In DNA form, the CDR3 reads TGTGCCAGCAGTTTAGATAGCGGGAGAAATAATGAGCAGTTCTTC.

The gene calls are TRBV2 and TRBJ1-1; possibly TRBD1 for D (5 bases). Trimming removed 5 bases at V and 4 bases at J, with 11 bases between. This CDR3 has 13 amino acids. Germline V gene sequence: CDR1 SNHLY, CDR2 FYNNEI. This CDR3 is CASSQGFFTEAFF. In nucleotides, the CDR3 is TGTGCCAGCAGTCAGGGCTTCTTCACTGAAGCTTTCTTT.

The chain is built from TRBV2 and TRBJ1-4; no clear D gene. The germline CDR1 and CDR2 sequences are SNHLY and FYNNEI. This CDR3 has 14 amino acids. The germline V and J ends were trimmed by 8 bases and 7 bases, with 17 bases remaining between them. In DNA, the CDR3 is TGTGCCAGCGTGGGTGGCGGGGTAGGTGAAAAACTGTTTTTT. The encoded protein is CASVGGGVGEKLFF.

The rearrangement links TRBV19 to TRBJ2-2, with TRBD1 identical over 7 bases. The CDR3 is made up of 15 amino acids. The trim removed 6 bases at V and 1 base at J, leaving 5 bases unmatched. Germline loops: CDR1 LNHDA, CDR2 SQIVND (reference sequence). DNA of the CDR3: TGTGCCAGTAGAACAGGGGTCGTGAACACCGGGGAGCTGTTTTTT. It is translated as CASRTGVVNTGELFF.

This clone was picked up one time. V is TRBV11-2 and J is TRBJ2-4, with D possibly TRBD2 on 5 matching bases. The CDR3 sequence is 15 residues long. Germline CDR1 reads SGHAT; CDR2 reads FQNNGV. The germline V and J ends were trimmed by 6 bases and 6 bases, with 18 bases remaining between them. The CDR3 region is CASRIRDDYTNIQYF. The CDR3, as DNA: TGTGCCAGCAGGATCCGGGATGATTATACAAACATTCAGTACTTC.

For the CDR3, the DNA is TGTGCCAGCAGTCAACAGGGAGGATCAGAGACCCAGTACTTC. It yields the protein CASSQQGGSETQYF. The chain recombines TRBV6-5 with TRBJ2-5, with D perhaps TRBD1 or TRBD2 (6 bases each). V was cut by 5 bases and J by 4 bases, with 14 bases left in between. The CDR3 contains 14 residues. Germline V gene lookup returns CDR1 MNHEY and CDR2 SVGAGI.

V and J are TRBV6-5 and TRBJ2-3; 7 nucleotides line up with TRBD2. There are 15 residues in the CDR3. Unmatched junction bases numbered 5, after V lost 5 bases and J lost 0 bases. The V gene's germline CDR1 is MNHEY and CDR2 SVGAGI. The CDR3 region is CASSPLAVSTDTQYF. DNA of the CDR3: TGTGCCAGCAGTCCTCTAGCGGTTAGCACAGATACGCAGTATTTT.

The chain has TRBV5-1 and TRBJ1-1, with D unclear. This CDR3 comprises 13 residues. Trimming shortened V by 4 bases and J by 3 bases, and 10 bases separated the two germline ends. CDR1 is SGHRS, CDR2 YFSETQ, per germline. CDR3 loop: CASSPGPDTEAFF. Here the CDR3 DNA reads TGCGCCAGCAGCCCGGGCCCGGACACTGAAGCTTTCTTT.

V usage is TRBV30 and J usage is TRBJ1-1; possible D gene TRBD1, 5 bases. From germline, CDR1 is GTSNPN and CDR2 SVGIG (reference sequence). V gave up 2 bases and J gave up 5 bases, with 15 bases separating them. The CDR3 is 14 amino acids. The CDR3 DNA is TGTGCCTGGAGTCTTGTAGTGGGGCAGACTGAAGCTTTCTTT. This sequence encodes CAWSLVVGQTEAFF.

This chain connects TRBV7-2 to TRBJ2-3; 9 bases are shared with TRBD2. V lost 7 bases and J lost 2; bases outside the gene matches: 19. The length of the CDR3 is 19 residues. Per germline, CDR1 SGHTA and CDR2 FQGNSA. This chain's CDR3 is CASTFDTYGGLANTDTQYF. In DNA form, the CDR3 reads TGTGCCAGCACCTTCGACACTTATGGGGGACTAGCTAACACAGATACGCAGTATTTT.

This chain joins TRBV9 and TRBJ2-1; no clear D. The length of the CDR3 is 16 residues. Germline CDR1 is SGDLS and CDR2 is YYNGEE. V was pared by 0 bases and J by 2 bases, with 12 bases between. CDR3 loop: CASSVGSRAPYNEQFF. The CDR3 DNA follows: TGTGCCAGCAGCGTAGGCAGCCGGGCCCCCTACAATGAGCAGTTCTTC.

This sequence joins TRBV30 and TRBJ2-2, with 7 bases identical to TRBD2. The CDR3 runs to 14 residues. V was pared by 0 bases and J by 5 bases, with 3 bases of the junction left unmatched. From germline, CDR1 is GTSNPN and CDR2 SVGIG (reference sequence). CDR3 amino acids: CAWSVKGGTGELFF. CDR3 nucleotide sequence: TGTGCCTGGAGTGTAAAGGGAGGGACCGGGGAGCTGTTTTTT.

The chain has TRBV29-1 and TRBJ2-7; maybe TRBD1 (5 bases). The CDR3 has 13 amino acids. The V gene lost 7 bases and the J gene lost 6 bases, with 19 bases spanning the gap. Germline V lookup: CDR1 SQVTM, CDR2 ANQGSEA. The CDR3 region has the DNA TGCAGCGCCACCGAGACAGTGGCAATCGAGCAGTACTTC. Its translation: CSATETVAIEQYF.